A single sample gave rise to the 32 T cell receptor beta chains below, sequenced in a study of cytomegalovirus exposure and HLA in healthy donors. 60 Vbeta and 13 Jbeta primers were used in PCR. Sequencing was performed with immunoSEQ multiplex PCR; in TCRdb, only in-frame clones are kept and a portion is missing. Of roughly 180,000 clones listed, roughly 83% are singletons. The sample comprised PBMCs. These receptors originate from a boy under 10 years old in good health and CMV-seronegative.

The chain employs TRBV7-9 and TRBJ2-3; TRBD2 might be the D (5 bases). The CDR3 sequence is 14 residues long. CDR1 is SEHNR, CDR2 FQNEAQ, per germline (reference sequence). Trimming shortened V by 4 bases and J by 2 bases, and 10 bases separated the two germline ends. The CDR3 sequence is CASSSPSLTDTQYF. The DNA for the CDR3 is TGTGCCAGCAGCTCTCCTAGCCTCACAGATACGCAGTATTTT.

The CDR3 spells CASSEVVRGWRSSTDTQYF. The CDR3 bases are TGTGCCAGCAGTGAAGTCGTAAGGGGGTGGCGGAGTAGCACAGATACGCAGTATTTT. The rearrangement uses TRBV2 and TRBJ2-3, with D perhaps matching TRBD1 (6 bases). The germline V and J ends were trimmed by 1 base and 0 bases, with 20 bases remaining between them. CDR1 and CDR2 (germline): SNHLY, FYNNEI. The CDR3 spans 19 residues. The complete variable domain, with remaining parts taken from reference TRBV2 and TRBJ2-3, reads EPEVTQTPSHQVTQMGQEVILRCVPISNHLYFYWYRQILGQKVEFLVSFYNNEISEKSEIFDDQFSVERPDGSNFTLKIRSTKLEDSAMYFCASSEVVRGWRSSTDTQYFGPGTRLTVL.

The chain couples TRBV4-1 to TRBJ1-5; D is unclear. This CDR3 region has 16 residues. V dropped 0 bases and J dropped 1 base, with 10 bases sitting between them. Germline V gene lookup returns CDR1 MGHRA and CDR2 YSYEKL. DNA for the CDR3: TGCGCCAGCAGCCAAGACTTTGGCAGGAGCAATCAGCCCCAGCATTTT. This translates into CASSQDFGRSNQPQHF.

The chain joins TRBV7-2 to TRBJ1-5; D may be TRBD1 (6 bases). The V end was cut by 4 bases, the J end by 7 bases, with 17 bases between. Germline V gives CDR1 SGHTA, CDR2 FQGNSA. This CDR3 has 15 residues. The CDR3 loop reads CASSSSPGTGQPQHF. The CDR3 DNA reads TGTGCCAGCAGCTCGTCACCCGGAACAGGGCAGCCCCAGCATTTT.

The V call is TRBV5-1, the J call TRBJ2-3; the match to TRBD2 covers 10 bases. This CDR3 spans 17 amino acids. Germline V gives CDR1 SGHRS, CDR2 YFSETQ. With 0 bases clipped from V and 5 bases from J, the junction kept 9 bases outside the gene matches. CDR3 loop: CASSLVRLAGSGDTQYF. CDR3 nucleotides: TGCGCCAGCAGCTTGGTCCGACTAGCGGGTTCAGGAGATACGCAGTATTTT.

The chain links TRBV19 to TRBJ1-1; tentative D call: TRBD1 (5 bases). The CDR3 runs to 13 residues. Trimming left V 3 bases short and J 2 bases short, with 7 bases between. The germline V gene has CDR1 LNHDA and CDR2 SQIVND (reference sequence). CDR3 residues: CASSIRVNTEAFF. CDR3 in DNA: TGTGCCAGTAGTATCAGGGTAAACACTGAAGCTTTCTTT.

The chain is built from TRBV9 and TRBJ1-4; tentatively, D is TRBD1 (5 bases). This CDR3 has 15 residues. With 3 bases removed from V and 4 bases from J, the gap between germline ends came to 13 bases. Germline assignment: CDR1 SGDLS and CDR2 YYNGEE. CDR3 sequence: CASSAAGGYNEKLFF. The DNA of the CDR3 is TGTGCCAGCAGCGCAGCCGGGGGATATAATGAAAAACTGTTTTTT. Complete variable domain (other parts from reference TRBV9 and TRBJ1-4): DSGVTQTPKHLITATGQRVTLRCSPRSGDLSVYWYQQSLDQGLQFLIQYYNGEERAKGNILERFSAQQFPDLHSELNLSSLELGDSALYFCASSAAGGYNEKLFFGSGTQLSVL.

The sample holds a few counts of this clone. The chain employs TRBV28 and TRBJ2-3; D is uncertain. The CDR3 runs 12 residues. Germline-derived CDR1 and CDR2 are MDHEN and SYDVKM. Trimming took 3 bases from V and 9 from J, leaving 10 bases between them. The DNA of the CDR3 is TGTGCCAGCAGTTTCTCCCGGTCCACGCAGTATTTT. The encoded protein is CASSFSRSTQYF.

This clone was seen once. The gene calls are TRBV15 and TRBJ2-1; 11 nucleotides agree with TRBD1. Trimming cost V 8 bases and J 10 bases; bases outside gene matches: 7. Germline V gene sequence: CDR1 LNHNV, CDR2 YYDKDF (reference sequence). There are 13 residues in the CDR3. In nucleotides, the CDR3 is TGTGCCACCCGGGACAGGGGGGTTTTAGAGCAGTTCTTC. Encoded protein: CATRDRGVLEQFF.

The chain has TRBV4-3 and TRBJ2-3; possibly TRBD2 for D (6 bases). Germline V gives CDR1 LGHNA, CDR2 YSLEER. This CDR3 is 14 amino acids long. Between the trimmed V and J ends, which lost 5 bases and 2 bases, there was a span of 11 bases. In DNA, the CDR3 is TGCGCCAGCAGCACCCGGGAGACCACAGATACGCAGTATTTT. Its translation is CASSTRETTDTQYF.

V and J are TRBV7-9 and TRBJ2-1; D is possibly TRBD2 (6 bases). The CDR3 covers 14 residues. The germline V and J ends were trimmed by 1 base and 6 bases, with 10 bases remaining between them. Germline V gene lookup returns CDR1 SEHNR and CDR2 FQNEAQ (reference sequence). The CDR3 reads CASSLVGGSNEQFF. The CDR3, as DNA: TGTGCCAGCAGCTTAGTGGGGGGTAGCAATGAGCAGTTCTTC.

This chain joins TRBV19 and TRBJ1-6; 8 nucleotides line up with TRBD1. The CDR3 runs 16 residues. J was trimmed by 8 bases and V by 5 bases; bases with no gene match: 11. CDR1 and CDR2 from the germline V gene are LNHDA and SQIVND (reference sequence). CDR3 sequence: CASSPSPQGAHSPLHF. As DNA, the CDR3 is TGTGCCAGTAGTCCCTCCCCGCAGGGGGCGCATTCACCCCTCCACTTT. The full variable domain, in which reference TRBV19 and TRBJ1-6 provide the parts outside the CDR3, is DGGITQSPKYLFRKEGQNVTLSCEQNLNHDAMYWYRQDPGQGLRLIYYSQIVNDFQKGDIAEGYSVSREKKESFPLTVTSAQKNPTAFYLCASSPSPQGAHSPLHFGNGTRLTVT.

This CDR3 reads CASSTRGNRGEQFF. As DNA, the CDR3 is TGTGCCAGTAGTACAAGGGGTAACAGGGGTGAGCAGTTCTTC. The chain links TRBV19 to TRBJ2-1; 7 positions agree with TRBD1. J gave up 9 bases and V 4 bases, and 9 bases lay outside the gene matches. The CDR3 runs 14 residues. CDR1 is LNHDA and CDR2 is SQIVND in the germline V gene (reference sequence). Supplemented by reference TRBV19 and TRBJ2-1, the full variable domain reads DGGITQSPKYLFRKEGQNVTLSCEQNLNHDAMYWYRQDPGQGLRLIYYSQIVNDFQKGDIAEGYSVSREKKESFPLTVTSAQKNPTAFYLCASSTRGNRGEQFFGPGTRLTVL.

V usage is TRBV5-4 and J usage is TRBJ2-7; 8 nucleotides align to TRBD1. The V gene's germline CDR1 is SGHNT and CDR2 YYREEE (reference sequence). J was trimmed by 2 bases and V by 5 bases; bases with no gene match: 9. The CDR3 consists of 15 residues. CDR3 region: CASRPGTGVTYEQYF. For the CDR3, the DNA is TGTGCCAGCAGGCCCGGGACAGGTGTCACCTACGAGCAGTACTTC.

This clone came up a few times. V and J are TRBV15 and TRBJ1-3, with a tentative D call TRBD1 (5 bases). Trimming left V 2 bases short and J 2 bases short, with 10 bases between. This CDR3 comprises 15 residues. Germline V lookup: CDR1 LNHNV, CDR2 YYDKDF (reference sequence). CDR3 protein: CATSRHRQTGNTIYF. The CDR3, as DNA: TGTGCCACCAGCAGACACAGGCAGACTGGAAACACCATATATTTT.

This chain joins TRBV30 and TRBJ1-1; weak D call: TRBD1 (6 bases). The CDR3 sequence is 15 residues long. V gave up 0 bases and J gave up 0 bases, with 11 bases separating them. Germline values: CDR1 GTSNPN, CDR2 SVGIG (reference sequence). The CDR3 loop reads CAWSVRGAMNTEAFF. DNA of the CDR3: TGTGCCTGGAGTGTACGGGGGGCGATGAACACTGAAGCTTTCTTT.

The chain joins TRBV18 to TRBJ1-1, with D hard to call. The CDR3 spans 16 residues. Trimming took off 3 bases at V and 1 base at J, with 15 bases between the two ends. Germline CDR1 reads KGHSH; CDR2 reads LQKENI. CDR3 sequence (DNA): TGTGCCAGCTCACCGACGAGGGTCGTGGGGAACACTGAAGCTTTCTTT. Protein sequence: CASSPTRVVGNTEAFF.

The V call is TRBV9, the J call TRBJ2-1, with 13 bases matching TRBD2. The CDR3 spans 18 residues. Germline CDR1 and CDR2: SGDLS and YYNGEE. The trim removed 4 bases at V and 9 bases at J, leaving 16 bases unmatched. CDR3 amino acids: CASSPVVAGTSGVGEQFF. The CDR3 DNA sequence: TGTGCCAGCAGCCCCGTAGTAGCCGGGACTAGCGGGGTCGGTGAGCAGTTCTTC. Full variable domain (missing parts from reference TRBV9 and TRBJ2-1): DSGVTQTPKHLITATGQRVTLRCSPRSGDLSVYWYQQSLDQGLQFLIQYYNGEERAKGNILERFSAQQFPDLHSELNLSSLELGDSALYFCASSPVVAGTSGVGEQFFGPGTRLTVL.

The rearrangement joins TRBV15 to TRBJ1-5; a possible D gene is TRBD1 (6 bases). Germline CDR1 reads LNHNV; CDR2 reads YYDKDF (reference sequence). This CDR3 region has 12 residues. Deletions cut 0 bases from V and 12 bases from J, with 9 bases between. The DNA of the CDR3 is TGTGCCACCAGCAGAGATGTAGGGGGCCAGCATTTT. Encoded protein: CATSRDVGGQHF.

The CDR3: CASSGGEYQPQHF. CDR3 coding DNA: TGTGCCAGCTCGGGAGGGGAATACCAGCCCCAGCATTTT. The chain employs TRBV6-5 and TRBJ1-5; the D gene is possibly TRBD1 (5 bases). The germline V gene has CDR1 MNHEY and CDR2 SVGAGI. The CDR3 is 13 amino acids. Trimming cost V 8 bases and J 7 bases, with 15 bases left between them.

The V call is TRBV29-1, the J call TRBJ2-1; D ambiguous. This CDR3 is 13 amino acids long. Germline CDR1 is SQVTM and CDR2 is ANQGSEA. Trimming pared 3 bases from V and 8 bases from J, leaving 14 bases between. The CDR3 sequence: CSVEALPFDEQFF. CDR3 nucleotide sequence: TGCAGCGTTGAGGCACTACCCTTCGATGAGCAGTTCTTC.

V usage is TRBV2 and J usage is TRBJ2-7; TRBD2 agrees at 11 bases. Unmatched junction bases numbered 11, after V lost 2 bases and J lost 2 bases. Germline CDR1 SNHLY, CDR2 FYNNEI. This CDR3 has 18 residues. The DNA of the CDR3 is TGTGCCAGCAGTGAATCAGTGAATAGCGGGAGGGCCCCCTACGAGCAGTACTTC. Its protein product is CASSESVNSGRAPYEQYF.

The V and J genes are TRBV28 and TRBJ1-2, with TRBD1 as a possible D gene (6 bases). Between the trimmed V and J ends, which lost 5 bases and 2 bases, there was a span of 18 bases. This CDR3 has 16 amino acids. Germline CDR1 reads MDHEN; CDR2 reads SYDVKM. As DNA, the CDR3 is TGTGCCAGCAGTCCCTTATACAGGGTTTCGAACTATGGCTACACCTTC. This sequence encodes CASSPLYRVSNYGYTF.

The chain has TRBV9 and TRBJ1-2; 9 positions agree with TRBD1. With 4 bases clipped from V and 4 bases from J, the junction kept 2 bases outside the gene matches. This CDR3 contains 13 residues. Germline values: CDR1 SGDLS, CDR2 YYNGEE. The CDR3 bases are TGTGCCAGCAGCCCGGGACAGGGCTATGGCTACACCTTC. It codes for CASSPGQGYGYTF.

This clone was detected a few times. This chain uses TRBV6-5 with TRBJ1-2; 9 bases fit TRBD1. This CDR3 has 14 amino acids. Trimming cost V 8 bases and J 5 bases; bases outside gene matches: 9. Germline assignment: CDR1 MNHEY and CDR2 SVGAGI. DNA of the CDR3: TGTGCCAGCTGCACGGACAGGGGAGGGTATGGCTACACCTTC. Protein product: CASCTDRGGYGYTF.

The chain carries TRBV10-2 and TRBJ2-1; D might be TRBD2 (5 bases). Germline V gene data show CDR1 as WSHSY and CDR2 as SAAADI. The V end lost 5 bases, the J end lost 3 bases, and 11 bases lay between the germline ends. The CDR3 sequence is 14 residues long. Here the CDR3 DNA reads TGCGCCAGCAGTTACGAGCGGCGCTACAATGAGCAGTTCTTC. The encoded protein is CASSYERRYNEQFF.

This chain uses TRBV7-7 with TRBJ2-1; no reliable D call. The V gene's germline CDR1 is SSHAT and CDR2 FNYEAQ (reference sequence). V lost 1 base, J lost 8 bases, and 9 bases lay in between. The CDR3 spans 13 residues. The CDR3, as DNA: TGTGCCAGCAGCTTAGGGTTGGCGGATGAGCAGTTCTTC. It codes for CASSLGLADEQFF.

V usage is TRBV5-4 and J usage is TRBJ1-4; a weak D match, TRBD1 (5 bases). V gave up 1 base and J gave up 8 bases, with 9 bases separating them. This CDR3 has 13 amino acids. Germline V gene data show CDR1 as SGHNT and CDR2 as YYREEE (reference sequence). As DNA, the CDR3 is TGTGCCAGCAGCTTGCGGGGGGGGGAAAAACTGTTTTTT. Its translation: CASSLRGGEKLFF. Full variable domain (outside the CDR3, taken from reference TRBV5-4 and TRBJ1-4): ETGVTQSPTHLIKTRGQQVTLRCSSQSGHNTVSWYQQALGQGPQFIFQYYREEENGRGNFPPRFSGLQFPNYSSELNVNALELDDSALYLCASSLRGGEKLFFGSGTQLSVL.

This rearrangement joins TRBV9 to TRBJ2-7; D not resolved. CDR1 is SGDLS, CDR2 YYNGEE, per germline. With 0 bases removed from V and 1 base from J, the gap between germline ends came to 5 bases. This CDR3 region has 13 residues. The chain's CDR3 is CASSVGGSYEQYF. CDR3 DNA: TGTGCCAGCAGCGTAGGCGGATCCTACGAGCAGTACTTC.

This sequence joins TRBV5-1 and TRBJ2-5, with TRBD2 matching 8 bases. The CDR3 has 15 residues. V shed 1 base, J shed 4 bases, and the junction held 6 bases outside the gene matches. Germline values: CDR1 SGHRS, CDR2 YFSETQ. For the CDR3, the DNA is TGCGCCAGCAGCTTGTTAGCGGGAAGCGGAGAGACCCAGTACTTC. Amino acid sequence: CASSLLAGSGETQYF.

The chain combines TRBV30 with TRBJ2-1; 8 positions agree with TRBD2. CDR3 length: 14 residues. Germline loops: CDR1 GTSNPN, CDR2 SVGIG (reference sequence). V dropped 2 bases and J dropped 4; count of bases not matched to a gene: 4. In DNA form, the CDR3 reads TGTGCCTGGAGTCCGATAGCGGGATACAATGAGCAGTTCTTC. Translated: CAWSPIAGYNEQFF.

The chain couples TRBV2 to TRBJ2-3, with D maybe TRBD1 (6 bases). V lost 5 bases and J 1 base, leaving 19 bases between the germline ends. The germline CDR1 and CDR2 sequences are SNHLY and FYNNEI. This CDR3 is built from 17 residues. CDR3: CASSFSITGTRTDTQYF. CDR3 nucleotides: TGTGCCAGCAGTTTCTCCATTACAGGGACCCGCACAGATACGCAGTATTTT.